The 27 T cell receptor beta chains presented below share a single source sample, sequenced in a study of blood T cell repertoires in COVID-19. Some clones are missing from TCRdb's copy, which holds only in-frame ones; the method was immunoSEQ multiplex PCR. This sample has approximately 210,000 clones, with about 86% found just once. The sequenced sample consisted of peripheral blood. The receptor source for this set is a woman between 50 and 59 years old with acute or convalescent COVID-19.

This chain joins TRBV4-1 and TRBJ1-2; possibly TRBD1 for D (6 bases). There are 17 residues in the CDR3. Germline CDR1 reads MGHRA; CDR2 reads YSYEKL. The germline V and J ends were trimmed by 0 bases and 6 bases, with 20 bases remaining between them. CDR3 sequence reads: CASSQEGSWTVSNGYTF. The CDR3 DNA is TGCGCCAGCAGCCAAGAAGGTTCGTGGACAGTATCTAATGGCTACACCTTC.

This clone was found once. V and J are TRBV6-5 and TRBJ2-7; D is perhaps TRBD1 (6 bases). Trimming removed 6 bases at V and 2 bases at J, with 14 bases between. This CDR3 has 14 amino acids. Germline assignment: CDR1 MNHEY and CDR2 SVGAGI. CDR3 DNA: TGTGCCAGCAGCAGTAGGGACATAGCCTACGAGCAGTACTTC. It codes for CASSSRDIAYEQYF.

The rearrangement uses TRBV2 and TRBJ2-7; tentatively, D is TRBD1 (5 bases). This CDR3 has 12 amino acids. Trimming removed 6 bases at V and 4 bases at J, with 10 bases between. Germline V lookup: CDR1 SNHLY, CDR2 FYNNEI. The CDR3 coding sequence is TGTGCCAGCAGGACGGACACGTACGAGCAGTACTTC. It codes for CASRTDTYEQYF. Full variable domain (outside the CDR3, taken from reference TRBV2 and TRBJ2-7): EPEVTQTPSHQVTQMGQEVILRCVPISNHLYFYWYRQILGQKVEFLVSFYNNEISEKSEIFDDQFSVERPDGSNFTLKIRSTKLEDSAMYFCASRTDTYEQYFGPGTRLTVT.

This sequence joins TRBV6-5 and TRBJ1-1; D remains ambiguous. Trimming removed 6 bases from V and 1 base from J, with 12 bases in between. Germline V gene sequence: CDR1 MNHEY, CDR2 SVGAGI. This CDR3 comprises 14 residues. Written as DNA, the CDR3 is TGTGCCAGCAGGGGAGGATCGTGGAACACTGAAGCTTTCTTT. It is translated as CASRGGSWNTEAFF.

The chain employs TRBV7-9 and TRBJ2-2, with D perhaps matching TRBD2 (5 bases). The ends were cut back, 1 base at V and 4 bases at J, with 10 bases in the middle. The CDR3 runs 15 residues. Germline loops: CDR1 SEHNR, CDR2 FQNEAQ (reference sequence). The CDR3 DNA reads as TGTGCCAGCAGCTTAGTGGGAGTAGGCACCGGGGAGCTGTTTTTT. Translated: CASSLVGVGTGELFF.

The J gene is TRBJ1-1, the V gene TRBV2, with TRBD1 matching over 8 bases. Germline-derived CDR1 and CDR2 are SNHLY and FYNNEI. With V trimmed by 5 bases and J by 4 bases, 9 bases remained unmatched. There are 15 residues in the CDR3. The chain's CDR3 is CASSMNNRGSTEAFF. The CDR3 DNA reads as TGTGCCAGCAGTATGAATAACAGGGGGAGCACTGAAGCTTTCTTT.

The chain joins TRBV28 to TRBJ2-3; TRBD2 agrees at 13 bases. The junction had 3 bases not matched to a gene; V was cut back by 5 bases and J by 1 base. The V gene's germline CDR1 is MDHEN and CDR2 SYDVKM. The CDR3 consists of 16 residues. The CDR3 loop is CASSRTSGGGTDTQYF. CDR3 bases: TGTGCCAGCAGTCGTACTAGCGGGGGGGGCACAGATACGCAGTATTTT.

This rearrangement joins TRBV11-2 to TRBJ2-2; D gene unclear. The CDR3 covers 15 residues. Germline V CDR1 and CDR2: SGHAT, FQNNGV. Trimming shortened V by 1 base and J by 5 bases, and 11 bases separated the two germline ends. Here the CDR3 reads CASSLARSETGELFF. Here the CDR3 DNA reads TGTGCCAGCAGCTTAGCTAGATCGGAAACCGGGGAGCTGTTTTTT. Full variable domain (outside the CDR3, taken from reference TRBV11-2 and TRBJ2-2): EAGVAQSPRYKIIEKRQSVAFWCNPISGHATLYWYQQILGQGPKLLIQFQNNGVVDDSQLPKDRFSAERLKGVDSTLKIQPAKLEDSAVYLCASSLARSETGELFFGEGSRLTVL.

This clone occurred once. The rearrangement uses TRBV28 and TRBJ1-2; TRBD1 matches at 12 bases. The CDR3 runs 13 residues. Germline trimming cut 6 bases from V and 8 bases from J; bases unmatched to any gene: 4. Per germline, CDR1 MDHEN and CDR2 SYDVKM. CDR3: CASRGTGGGGYTF. CDR3 coding DNA: TGTGCCAGCAGGGGGACAGGGGGCGGCGGCTACACCTTC.

The V call is TRBV28, the J call TRBJ1-1, with a possible D match to TRBD1 (6 bases). The CDR3 contains 15 residues. V was pared by 5 bases and J by 1 base, with 14 bases between. Germline V gene lookup returns CDR1 MDHEN and CDR2 SYDVKM. The CDR3 coding sequence is TGTGCCAGCAGTCGGGACCTGACAGGGAACACTGAAGCTTTCTTT. The encoded protein is CASSRDLTGNTEAFF. The variable domain in full, with the rest retrieved from reference TRBV28 and TRBJ1-1, is DVKVTQSSRYLVKRTGEKVFLECVQDMDHENMFWYRQDPGLGLRLIYFSYDVKMKEKGDIPEGYSVSREKKERFSLILESASTNQTSMYLCASSRDLTGNTEAFFGQGTRLTVV.

The rearrangement uses TRBV6-5 and TRBJ1-1; unclear D gene. V shed 4 bases and J shed 10 bases, with 16 bases lying between them. The germline V gene has CDR1 MNHEY and CDR2 SVGAGI. The CDR3 has 13 residues. The CDR3: CASSLRVGGVAFF. The CDR3 DNA reads as TGTGCCAGCAGTTTACGGGTCGGCGGGGTAGCTTTCTTT.

V is TRBV20-1 and J is TRBJ1-2, with 9 bases matching TRBD1. There are 14 residues in the CDR3. The trim removed 3 bases at V and 7 bases at J, leaving 9 bases unmatched. CDR1 and CDR2 from the germline V gene are DFQATT and SNEGSKA (reference sequence). CDR3 loop: CSASGTGQISGYTF. CDR3 DNA sequence: TGCAGTGCTAGTGGGACAGGGCAGATAAGTGGCTACACCTTC.

The rearrangement uses TRBV7-2 and TRBJ2-5; possible D gene TRBD2, 5 bases. V was trimmed by 5 bases and J by 5 bases, leaving 15 bases between them. Germline values: CDR1 SGHTA, CDR2 FQGNSA. There are 14 residues in the CDR3. The CDR3 loop reads CASSQLLDAETQYF. The CDR3 DNA reads as TGTGCCAGCAGCCAACTACTAGACGCGGAGACCCAGTACTTC. The full variable domain, in which reference TRBV7-2 and TRBJ2-5 provide the parts outside the CDR3, is GAGVSQSPSNKVTEKGKDVELRCDPISGHTALYWYRQSLGQGLEFLIYFQGNSAPDKSGLPSDRFSAERTGGSVSTLTIQRTQQEDSAVYLCASSQLLDAETQYFGPGTRLLVL.

V gene TRBV7-9 combines with J gene TRBJ1-6, with TRBD1 as a possible D gene (6 bases). The V and J ends lost 1 base and 8 bases respectively, with 6 bases between them. Germline V gene sequence: CDR1 SEHNR, CDR2 FQNEAQ (reference sequence). This CDR3 has 13 amino acids. The DNA for the CDR3 is TGTGCCAGCAGCTTAGACAGGGATTCACCCCTCCACTTT. It yields the protein CASSLDRDSPLHF.

The V gene is TRBV27, the J gene TRBJ2-1; a weak D match, TRBD1 (5 bases). Germline V gene sequence: CDR1 MNHEY, CDR2 SMNVEV (reference sequence). Trimming took 4 bases from V and 9 from J, leaving 16 bases between them. The CDR3 runs to 14 residues. Here the CDR3 reads CASSSRDRPSEQFF. CDR3 bases: TGTGCCAGCAGTTCGCGTGACAGACCCTCTGAGCAGTTCTTC.

This clone was seen a single time. The J gene is TRBJ2-1, the V gene TRBV15, with TRBD2 matching over 13 bases. The CDR3 consists of 18 residues. CDR1 LNHNV and CDR2 YYDKDF come from the germline V gene (reference sequence). V dropped 0 bases and J dropped 6; count of bases not matched to a gene: 8. CDR3 sequence (DNA): TGTGCCACCAGCAGAGAACCCCGGACTAGCGGGAGTTTCAATGAGCAGTTCTTC. Translating gives CATSREPRTSGSFNEQFF.

The V gene is TRBV4-1, the J gene TRBJ2-6, with D perhaps TRBD1 (6 bases). The CDR3 extends over 19 amino acids. Per the germline V gene, CDR1 is MGHRA and CDR2 is YSYEKL. Trimming cost V 0 bases and J 1 base, with 16 bases left between them. The CDR3 reads CASSQEVHRVGSGANVLTF. The DNA for the CDR3 is TGCGCCAGCAGCCAAGAAGTTCACAGGGTAGGGTCTGGGGCCAACGTCCTGACTTTC.

V usage is TRBV27 and J usage is TRBJ1-1; no definite D call. CDR3 length equals 14 residues. Germline loops: CDR1 MNHEY, CDR2 SMNVEV (reference sequence). The V and J ends lost 6 bases and 0 bases respectively, with 11 bases between them. The CDR3 loop is CASSPVRVNTEAFF. CDR3 in DNA: TGTGCCAGCAGCCCAGTCCGGGTGAACACTGAAGCTTTCTTT.

A note on this clone: At one boundary the junction diverges from the germline segment, which might be a read error. The DNA for the CDR3 is TGTGCTAGCAGCAAAAGTCCAGGGGGAGGAAATGAGCAGTTCTTC. Its protein is CASSKSPGGGNEQFF. V and J are TRBV7-7 and TRBJ2-1; the D gene is possibly TRBD1 (7 bases). This CDR3 region has 15 residues. Per the germline V gene, CDR1 is SSHAT and CDR2 is FNYEAQ (reference sequence).

The chain has TRBV6-2 or TRBV6-3 and TRBJ2-7; possible D gene TRBD2, 6 bases. The V end lost 5 bases, the J end lost 6 bases, and 14 bases lay between the germline ends. The CDR3 is made up of 13 amino acids. Germline assignment: CDR1 MNHEY and CDR2 SVGEGT. In nucleotides, the CDR3 is TGTGCCAGCAGTCACCGGAGGGACGGCGAGCAGTACTTC. Translating it yields CASSHRRDGEQYF.

V and J are TRBV24-1 and TRBJ1-4; TRBD1 is a possible D gene (6 bases). CDR3 length: 17 residues. Germline CDR1 reads KGHDR; CDR2 reads SFDVKD. Trimming stripped 2 bases from V and 6 bases from J, with 18 bases between. The CDR3 DNA sequence: TGTGCCACCAGTGATTGGAATGGATCTGGGGGCGATGAAAAACTGTTTTTT. Protein product: CATSDWNGSGGDEKLFF.

The V call is TRBV3-1 (or the pseudogene TRBV3-2), the J call TRBJ2-1; TRBD2 is a possible D gene (6 bases). Germline loops: CDR1 LGHDT, CDR2 YNNKEL (reference sequence). The V gene lost 1 base and the J gene lost 0 bases, with 13 bases spanning the gap. The CDR3 spans 17 residues. The CDR3 sequence: CASSQGLAGSSYNEQFF. CDR3 nucleotides: TGTGCCAGCAGCCAAGGGTTGGCGGGGAGCTCCTACAATGAGCAGTTCTTC.

The genes are TRBV7-2 and TRBJ2-1; tentatively, D is TRBD1 (6 bases). With 1 base removed from V and 8 bases from J, the gap between germline ends came to 18 bases. CDR3 length equals 16 residues. Germline lookup yields CDR1 SGHTA and CDR2 FQGNSA. In DNA form, the CDR3 reads TGTGCCAGCAGCTTAGACAGGGTGGGGGTTGGGGATGAGCAGTTCTTC. This gives the protein CASSLDRVGVGDEQFF.

This sequence joins TRBV2 and TRBJ2-1, with 9 nucleotides matching TRBD2. Germline assignment: CDR1 SNHLY and CDR2 FYNNEI. V shed 6 bases and J 7 bases; nucleotides not matched to a gene: 10. CDR3 length: 15 amino acids. The CDR3 sequence is CASRDSGRGENEQFF. Written as DNA, the CDR3 is TGTGCCAGCAGGGATAGCGGGAGAGGGGAGAATGAGCAGTTCTTC.

The chain is built from TRBV6-1 and TRBJ2-7, with 9 bases matching TRBD2. CDR1 and CDR2 (germline): MNHNS, SASEGT. V gave up 1 base and J gave up 6 bases; unmatched junction bases: 16. The CDR3 contains 18 residues. CDR3 in DNA: TGTGCCAGCAGTGAAGACCCGTTTAGTAGCGGGAGCCAGGCCGAGCAGTACTTC. It codes for CASSEDPFSSGSQAEQYF.

The chain is built from TRBV5-1 and TRBJ2-1; possibly TRBD2 for D (5 bases). Germline V gene sequence: CDR1 SGHRS, CDR2 YFSETQ. There are 13 residues in the CDR3. Trimming stripped 5 bases from V and 5 bases from J, with 11 bases between. CDR3 nucleotides: TGCGCCAGCAGTAGGTACGGGAACAATGAGCAGTTCTTC. Protein: CASSRYGNNEQFF.

The genes are TRBV3-1 (or the pseudogene TRBV3-2) and TRBJ2-2, with TRBD2 matching 10 bases. The trim removed 0 bases at V and 7 bases at J, leaving 11 bases unmatched. In germline, CDR1 is LGHDT, CDR2 YNNKEL (reference sequence). The CDR3 consists of 18 residues. As DNA, the CDR3 is TGTGCCAGCAGCCAAGAGTTTAGGCTAGCGGGAGTCATCGGGGAGCTGTTTTTT. The encoded protein is CASSQEFRLAGVIGELFF.